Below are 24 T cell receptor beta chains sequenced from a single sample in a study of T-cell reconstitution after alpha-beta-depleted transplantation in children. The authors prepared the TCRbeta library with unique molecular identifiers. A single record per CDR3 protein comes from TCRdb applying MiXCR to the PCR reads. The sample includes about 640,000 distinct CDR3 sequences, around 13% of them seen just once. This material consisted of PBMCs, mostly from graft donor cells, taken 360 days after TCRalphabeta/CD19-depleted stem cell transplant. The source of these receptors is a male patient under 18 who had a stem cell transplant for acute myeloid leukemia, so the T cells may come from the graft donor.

In nucleotides, the CDR3 is TGTGCCAGCAGTCATAGGACTAGCGGGAGGGCCGAGACCCAGTACTTC. This sequence encodes CASSHRTSGRAETQYF. V usage is TRBV7-2 and J usage is TRBJ2-5; 15 bases line up with TRBD2. Germline V gene data show CDR1 as SGHTA and CDR2 as FQGNSA. With V trimmed by 6 bases and J by 5 bases, 7 bases remained unmatched. The CDR3 has 16 amino acids.

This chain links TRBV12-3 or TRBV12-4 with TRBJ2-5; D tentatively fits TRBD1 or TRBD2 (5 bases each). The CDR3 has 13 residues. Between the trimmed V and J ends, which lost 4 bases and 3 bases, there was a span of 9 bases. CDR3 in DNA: TGTGCCAGCAGTTCGGGGACGGAAGAGACCCAGTACTTC. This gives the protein CASSSGTEETQYF.

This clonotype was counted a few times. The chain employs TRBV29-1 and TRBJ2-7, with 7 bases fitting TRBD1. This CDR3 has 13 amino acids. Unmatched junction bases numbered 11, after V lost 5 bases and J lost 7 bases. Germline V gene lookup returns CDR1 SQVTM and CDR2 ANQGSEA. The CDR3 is CSVRGQPHVEQYF. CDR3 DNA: TGCAGCGTTCGGGGACAGCCCCATGTGGAGCAGTACTTC.

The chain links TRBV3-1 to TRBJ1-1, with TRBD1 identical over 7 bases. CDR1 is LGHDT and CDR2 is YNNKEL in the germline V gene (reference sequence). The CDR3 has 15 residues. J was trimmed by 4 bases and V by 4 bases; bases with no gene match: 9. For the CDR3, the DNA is TGTGCCAGCAGCCCTCCACAGGGGCACGGCACTGAAGCTTTCTTT. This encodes CASSPPQGHGTEAFF.

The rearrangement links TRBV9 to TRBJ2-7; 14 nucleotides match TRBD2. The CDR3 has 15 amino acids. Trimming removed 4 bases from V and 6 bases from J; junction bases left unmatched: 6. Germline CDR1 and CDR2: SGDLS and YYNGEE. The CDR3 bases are TGTGCCAGCAGCCCTCGAGGACTAGCGGGAGGCGAGCAGTACTTC. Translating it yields CASSPRGLAGGEQYF.

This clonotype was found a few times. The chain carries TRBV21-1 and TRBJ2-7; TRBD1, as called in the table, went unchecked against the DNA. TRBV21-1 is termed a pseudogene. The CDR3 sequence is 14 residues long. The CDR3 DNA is TGTGCCAGCAGCACACAGGGGGCTGAGGACGAGCAGTACTTC. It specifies CASSTQGAEDEQYF.

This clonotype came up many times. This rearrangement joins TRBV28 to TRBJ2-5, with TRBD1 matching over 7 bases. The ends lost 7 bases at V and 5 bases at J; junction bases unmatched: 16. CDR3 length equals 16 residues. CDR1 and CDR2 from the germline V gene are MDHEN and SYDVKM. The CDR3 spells CASNPGTAASWETQYF. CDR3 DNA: TGTGCCAGCAACCCAGGGACAGCCGCTTCCTGGGAGACCCAGTACTTC.

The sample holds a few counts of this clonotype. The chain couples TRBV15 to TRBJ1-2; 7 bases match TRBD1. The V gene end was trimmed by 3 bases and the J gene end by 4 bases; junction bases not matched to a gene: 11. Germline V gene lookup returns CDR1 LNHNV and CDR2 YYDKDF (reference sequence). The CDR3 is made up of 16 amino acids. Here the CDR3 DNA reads TGTGCCACCAGCAGGACCGCCGGGACAGAAGGCTATGGCTACACCTTC. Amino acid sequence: CATSRTAGTEGYGYTF.

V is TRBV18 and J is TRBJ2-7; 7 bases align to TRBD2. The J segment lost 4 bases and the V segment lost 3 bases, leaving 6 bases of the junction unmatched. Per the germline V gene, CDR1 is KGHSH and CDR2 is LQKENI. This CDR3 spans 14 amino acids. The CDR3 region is CASSPSSGLYEQYF. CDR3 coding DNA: TGTGCCAGCTCACCTTCTAGCGGATTGTACGAGCAGTACTTC. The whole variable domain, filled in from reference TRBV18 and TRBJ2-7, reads NAGVMQNPRHLVRRRGQEARLRCSPMKGHSHVYWYRQLPEEGLKFMVYLQKENIIDESGMPKERFSAEFPKEGPSILRIQQVVRGDSAAYFCASSPSSGLYEQYFGPGTRLTVT.

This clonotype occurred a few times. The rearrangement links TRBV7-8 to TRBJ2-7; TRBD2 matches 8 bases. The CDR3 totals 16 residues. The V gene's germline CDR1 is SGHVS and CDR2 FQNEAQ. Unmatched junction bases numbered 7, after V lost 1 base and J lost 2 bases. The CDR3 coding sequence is TGTGCCAGCAGCTTAGGTCTAGCGGGCGCGCCCTACGAGCAGTACTTC. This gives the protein CASSLGLAGAPYEQYF. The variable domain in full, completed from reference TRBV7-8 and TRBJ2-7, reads GAGVSQSPRYKVAKRGQDVALRCDPISGHVSLFWYQQALGQGPEFLTYFQNEAQLDKSGLPSDRFFAERPEGSVSTLKIQRTQQEDSAVYLCASSLGLAGAPYEQYFGPGTRLTVT.

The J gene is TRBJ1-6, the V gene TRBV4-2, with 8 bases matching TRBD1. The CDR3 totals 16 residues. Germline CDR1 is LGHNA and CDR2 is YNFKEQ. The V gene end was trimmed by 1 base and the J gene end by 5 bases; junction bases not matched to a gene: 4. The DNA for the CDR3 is TGTGCCAGCAGCCAAGCAGGGGGCTCAGATAATTCACCCCTCCACTTT. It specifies CASSQAGGSDNSPLHF.

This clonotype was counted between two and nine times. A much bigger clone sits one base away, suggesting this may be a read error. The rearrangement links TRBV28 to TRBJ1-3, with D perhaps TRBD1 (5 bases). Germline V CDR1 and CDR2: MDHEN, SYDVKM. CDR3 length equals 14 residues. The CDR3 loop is CTSRIQGSGNTIYF. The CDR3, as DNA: TGTACCAGCAGGATTCAGGGCTCTGGAAACACCATATATTTT.

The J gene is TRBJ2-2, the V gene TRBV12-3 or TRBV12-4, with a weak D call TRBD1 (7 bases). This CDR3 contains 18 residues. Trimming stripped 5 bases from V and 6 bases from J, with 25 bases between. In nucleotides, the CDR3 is TGTGCCAGCAGTCCGGTCAGGGGGGCAGCTGTGAAGGCCGGGGAGCTGTTTTTT. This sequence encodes CASSPVRGAAVKAGELFF.

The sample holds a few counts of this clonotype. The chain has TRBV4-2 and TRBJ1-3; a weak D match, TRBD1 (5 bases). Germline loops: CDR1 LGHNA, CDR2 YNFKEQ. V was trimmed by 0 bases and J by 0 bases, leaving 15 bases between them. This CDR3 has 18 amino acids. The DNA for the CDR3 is TGTGCCAGCAGCCAAGATTTTAGGGGCGGACGCTCTGGAAACACCATATATTTT. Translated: CASSQDFRGGRSGNTIYF.

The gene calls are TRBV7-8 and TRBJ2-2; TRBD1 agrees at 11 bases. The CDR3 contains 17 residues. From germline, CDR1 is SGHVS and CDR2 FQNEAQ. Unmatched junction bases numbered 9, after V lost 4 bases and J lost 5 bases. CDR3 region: CASSSRTGGGRTGELFF. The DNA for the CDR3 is TGTGCCAGCAGCTCCCGGACAGGGGGCGGAAGGACCGGGGAGCTGTTTTTT.

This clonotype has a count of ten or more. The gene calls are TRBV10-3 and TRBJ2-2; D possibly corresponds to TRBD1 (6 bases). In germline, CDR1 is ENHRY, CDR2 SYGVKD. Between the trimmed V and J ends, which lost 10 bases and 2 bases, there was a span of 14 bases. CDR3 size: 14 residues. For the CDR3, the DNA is TGTGCCACCGAAGGGGGATCCAACACCGGGGAGCTGTTTTTT. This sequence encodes CATEGGSNTGELFF.

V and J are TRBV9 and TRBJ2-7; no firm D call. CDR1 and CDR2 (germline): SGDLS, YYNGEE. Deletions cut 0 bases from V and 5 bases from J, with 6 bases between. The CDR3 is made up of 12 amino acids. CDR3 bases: TGTGCCAGCAGCGTAGCCGACCACGAGCAGTACTTC. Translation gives CASSVADHEQYF.

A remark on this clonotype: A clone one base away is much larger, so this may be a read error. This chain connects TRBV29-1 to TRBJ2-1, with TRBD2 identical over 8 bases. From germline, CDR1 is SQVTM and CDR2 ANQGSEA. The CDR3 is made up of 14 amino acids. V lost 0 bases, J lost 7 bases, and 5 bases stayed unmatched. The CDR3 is CSVEDLLAANEQFF. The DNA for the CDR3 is TGCAGCGTTGAAGATCTACTAGCGGCAAATGAGCAGTTCTTC.

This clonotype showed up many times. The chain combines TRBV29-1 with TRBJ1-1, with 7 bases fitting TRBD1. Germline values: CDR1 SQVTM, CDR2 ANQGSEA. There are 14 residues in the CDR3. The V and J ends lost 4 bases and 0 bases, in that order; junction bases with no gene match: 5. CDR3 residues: CSVAQGPVNTEAFF. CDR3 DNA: TGCAGCGTTGCACAGGGGCCGGTGAACACTGAAGCTTTCTTT.

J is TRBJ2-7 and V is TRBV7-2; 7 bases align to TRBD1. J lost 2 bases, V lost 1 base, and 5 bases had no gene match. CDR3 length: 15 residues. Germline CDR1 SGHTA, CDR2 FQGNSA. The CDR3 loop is CASSLETGNPYEQYF. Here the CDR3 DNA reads TGTGCCAGCAGCTTAGAGACAGGGAATCCCTACGAGCAGTACTTC. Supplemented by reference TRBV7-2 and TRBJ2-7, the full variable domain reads GAGVSQSPSNKVTEKGKDVELRCDPISGHTALYWYRQSLGQGLEFLIYFQGNSAPDKSGLPSDRFSAERTGGSVSTLTIQRTQQEDSAVYLCASSLETGNPYEQYFGPGTRLTVT.

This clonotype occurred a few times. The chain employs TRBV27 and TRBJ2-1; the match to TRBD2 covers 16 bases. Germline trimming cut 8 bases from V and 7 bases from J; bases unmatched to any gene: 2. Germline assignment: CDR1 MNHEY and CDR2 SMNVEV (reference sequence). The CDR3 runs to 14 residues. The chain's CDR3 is CASLGLAGGNEQFF. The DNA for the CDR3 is TGTGCCAGCCTGGGACTAGCGGGAGGGAATGAGCAGTTCTTC.

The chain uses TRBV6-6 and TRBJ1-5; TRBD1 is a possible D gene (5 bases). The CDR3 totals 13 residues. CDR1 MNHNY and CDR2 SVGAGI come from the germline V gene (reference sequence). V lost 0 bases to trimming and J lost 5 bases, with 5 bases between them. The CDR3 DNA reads TGTGCCAGCAGTTACTCAGGGGATCAGCCCCAGCATTTT. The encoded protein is CASSYSGDQPQHF.

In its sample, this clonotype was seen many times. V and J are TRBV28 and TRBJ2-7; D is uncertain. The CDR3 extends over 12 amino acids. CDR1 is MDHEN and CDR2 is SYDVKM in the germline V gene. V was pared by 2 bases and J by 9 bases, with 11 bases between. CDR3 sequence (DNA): TGTGCCAGCAGTTTAGCAGCGTCCGGGCAGTACTTC. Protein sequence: CASSLAASGQYF.

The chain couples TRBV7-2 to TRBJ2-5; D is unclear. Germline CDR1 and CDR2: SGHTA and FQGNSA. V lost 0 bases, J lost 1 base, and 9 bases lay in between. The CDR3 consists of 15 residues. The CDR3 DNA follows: TGTGCCAGCAGCTTAGCACGGTCTACCCAAGAGACCCAGTACTTC. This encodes CASSLARSTQETQYF.